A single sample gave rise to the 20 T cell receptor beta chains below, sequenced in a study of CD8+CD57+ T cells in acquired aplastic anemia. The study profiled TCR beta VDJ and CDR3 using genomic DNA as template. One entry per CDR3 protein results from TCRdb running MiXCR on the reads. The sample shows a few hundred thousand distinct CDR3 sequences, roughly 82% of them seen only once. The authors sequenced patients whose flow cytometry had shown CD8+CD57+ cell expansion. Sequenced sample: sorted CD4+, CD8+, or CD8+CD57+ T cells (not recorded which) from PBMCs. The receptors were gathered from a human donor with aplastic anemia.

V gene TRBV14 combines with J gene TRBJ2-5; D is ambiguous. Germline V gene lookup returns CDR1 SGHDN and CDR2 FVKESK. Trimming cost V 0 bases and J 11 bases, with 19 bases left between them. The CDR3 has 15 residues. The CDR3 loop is CASSQDGNYNEQQYF. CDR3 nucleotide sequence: TGTGCCAGCAGCCAAGACGGCAACTACAATGAGCAGCAGTACTTC.

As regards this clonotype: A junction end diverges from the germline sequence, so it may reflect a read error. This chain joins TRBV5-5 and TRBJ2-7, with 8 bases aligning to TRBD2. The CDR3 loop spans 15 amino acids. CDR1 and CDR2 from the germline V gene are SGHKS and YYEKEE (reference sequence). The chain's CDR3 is CATSRAGGLGYEQYF. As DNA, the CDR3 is TGTGCCACCAGCAGGGCGGGGGGCCTCGGGTACGAGCAGTACTTC.

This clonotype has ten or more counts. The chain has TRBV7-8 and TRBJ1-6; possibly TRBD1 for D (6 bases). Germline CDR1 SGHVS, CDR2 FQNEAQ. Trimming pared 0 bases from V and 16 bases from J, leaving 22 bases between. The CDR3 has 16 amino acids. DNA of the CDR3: TGTGCCAGCAGCTTAGCGGGGGGCCCCGATACGCAGCCTCTCCACTTT. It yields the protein CASSLAGGPDTQPLHF.

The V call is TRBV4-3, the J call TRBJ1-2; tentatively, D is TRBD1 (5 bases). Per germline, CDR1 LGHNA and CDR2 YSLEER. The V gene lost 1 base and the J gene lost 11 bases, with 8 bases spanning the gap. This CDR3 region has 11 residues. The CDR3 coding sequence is TGCGCCAGCAGCCAAGTGGGGGGATACACCTTC. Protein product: CASSQVGGYTF.

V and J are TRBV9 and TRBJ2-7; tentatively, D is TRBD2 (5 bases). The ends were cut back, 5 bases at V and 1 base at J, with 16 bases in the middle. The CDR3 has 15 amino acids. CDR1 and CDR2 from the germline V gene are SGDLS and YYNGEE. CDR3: CASRVGVEFSYEQYV. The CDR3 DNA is TGTGCCAGCAGGGTCGGGGTGGAATTTTCCTACGAGCAGTACGTC.

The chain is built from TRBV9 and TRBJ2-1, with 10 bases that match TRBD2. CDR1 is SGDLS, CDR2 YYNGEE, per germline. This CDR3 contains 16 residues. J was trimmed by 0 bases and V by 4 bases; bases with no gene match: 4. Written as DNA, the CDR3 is TGTGCCAGCAGCTCAGCGGGGGGGAGCTCCTACAATGAGCAGTTCTTC. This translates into CASSSAGGSSYNEQFF.

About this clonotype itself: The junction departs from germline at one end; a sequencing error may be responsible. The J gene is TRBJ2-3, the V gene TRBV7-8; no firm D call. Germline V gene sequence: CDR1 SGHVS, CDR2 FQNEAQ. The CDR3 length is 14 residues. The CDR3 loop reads CASSLAGSTWAQYF. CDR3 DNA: TGTGCCAGCAGCTTAGCGGGCAGTACGTGGGCGCAGTACTTT.

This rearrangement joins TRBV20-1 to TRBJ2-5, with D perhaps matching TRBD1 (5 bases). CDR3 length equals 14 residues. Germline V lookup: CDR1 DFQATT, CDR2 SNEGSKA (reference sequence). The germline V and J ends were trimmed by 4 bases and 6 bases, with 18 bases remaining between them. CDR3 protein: CSAINDRATKTQYF. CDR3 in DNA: TGCAGTGCTATCAACGACAGAGCCACGAAGACCCAGTACTTC.

CDR3 in amino acids: CASSVGTSGMDTQTQYF. Written as DNA, the CDR3 is TGTGCCAGCAGCGTCGGGACTAGCGGAATGGATACGCAGACCCAGTACTTC. V and J are TRBV9 and TRBJ2-5; 11 bases agree with TRBD2. The junction had 12 bases not matched to a gene; V was cut back by 2 bases and J by 6 bases. The length of the CDR3 is 17 residues. Germline values: CDR1 SGDLS, CDR2 YYNGEE.

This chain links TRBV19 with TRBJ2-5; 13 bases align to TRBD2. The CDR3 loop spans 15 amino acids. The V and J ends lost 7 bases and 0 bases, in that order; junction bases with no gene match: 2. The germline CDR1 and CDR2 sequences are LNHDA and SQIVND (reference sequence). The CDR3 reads CASKTSGGHQETQYF. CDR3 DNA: TGTGCCAGTAAGACTAGCGGGGGGCACCAAGAGACCCAGTACTTC.

The CDR3 protein is CASRGQGAGAALSYEQYV. The CDR3 nucleotides read TGCGCCAGCAGGGGACAGGGGGCGGGGGCAGCCCTTTCCTACGAGCAGTACGTC. The chain combines TRBV5-1 with TRBJ2-7; 12 bases line up with TRBD1. There are 18 residues in the CDR3. CDR1 and CDR2 from the germline V gene are SGHRS and YFSETQ. V shed 5 bases and J 1 base; nucleotides not matched to a gene: 13.

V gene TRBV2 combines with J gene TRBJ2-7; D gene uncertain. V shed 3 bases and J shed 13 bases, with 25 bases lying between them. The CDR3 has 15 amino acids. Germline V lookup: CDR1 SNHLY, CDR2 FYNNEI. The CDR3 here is CASSDLGPVLYEDYF. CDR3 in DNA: TGTGCCAGCAGTGACCTAGGACCCGTACTCTACGAGGACTACTTC.

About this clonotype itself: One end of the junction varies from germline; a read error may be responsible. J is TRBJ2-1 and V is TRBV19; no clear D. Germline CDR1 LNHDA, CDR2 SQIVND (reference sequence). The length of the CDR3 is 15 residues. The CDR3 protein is CASSTVGEAFNDQLF. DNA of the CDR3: TGTGCCAGTAGTACGGTGGGCGAAGCGTTCAATGATCAGCTGTTC.

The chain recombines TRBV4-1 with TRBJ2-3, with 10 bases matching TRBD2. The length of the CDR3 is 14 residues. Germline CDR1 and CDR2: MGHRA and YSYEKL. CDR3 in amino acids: CADRLAGGPDTQYF. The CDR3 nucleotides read TGCGCAGATCGCTTAGCGGGAGGTCCCGATACGCAGTATTTT.

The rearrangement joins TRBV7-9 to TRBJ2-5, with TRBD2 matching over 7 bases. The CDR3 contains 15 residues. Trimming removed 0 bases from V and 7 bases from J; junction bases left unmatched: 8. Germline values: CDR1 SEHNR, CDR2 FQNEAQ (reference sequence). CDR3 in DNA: TGTGCCAGCAGCTTAGCGGGGGGGGACGGGGTGACCCAGTACTTC. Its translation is CASSLAGGDGVTQYF.

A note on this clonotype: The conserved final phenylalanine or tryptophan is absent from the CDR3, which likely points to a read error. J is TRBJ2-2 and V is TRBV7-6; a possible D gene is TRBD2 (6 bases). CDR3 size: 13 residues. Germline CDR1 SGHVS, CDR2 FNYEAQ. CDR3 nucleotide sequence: TGTGCCAGCAGCCTAGCGCACGGGGCGGAGCTGTTTCTT. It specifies CASSLAHGAELFL.

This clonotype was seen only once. The CDR3 coding sequence is TGTGCCACCAGTAAAGTCAGGGGTAACTACACGCAGTACTTC. It translates to CATSKVRGNYTQYF. The chain carries TRBV15 and TRBJ2-7, with D possibly being TRBD1 (6 bases). Trimming shortened V by 6 bases and J by 9 bases, and 21 bases separated the two germline ends. CDR1 and CDR2 from the germline V gene are LNHNV and YYDKDF (reference sequence). The CDR3 extends over 14 amino acids.

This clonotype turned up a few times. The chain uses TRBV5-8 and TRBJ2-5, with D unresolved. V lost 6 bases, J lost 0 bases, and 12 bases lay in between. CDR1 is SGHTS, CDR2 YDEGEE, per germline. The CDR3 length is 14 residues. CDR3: CASNVAAYQETQYF. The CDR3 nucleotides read TGTGCCAGCAACGTGGCGGCGTACCAAGAGACCCAGTACTTC.

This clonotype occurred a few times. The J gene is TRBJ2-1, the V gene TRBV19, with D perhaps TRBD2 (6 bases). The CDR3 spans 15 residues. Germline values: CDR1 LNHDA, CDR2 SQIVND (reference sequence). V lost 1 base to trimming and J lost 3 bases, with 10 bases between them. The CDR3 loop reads CASSIASVGYNEQFF. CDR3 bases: TGTGCCAGTAGTATAGCTAGCGTGGGCTACAATGAGCAGTTCTTC.

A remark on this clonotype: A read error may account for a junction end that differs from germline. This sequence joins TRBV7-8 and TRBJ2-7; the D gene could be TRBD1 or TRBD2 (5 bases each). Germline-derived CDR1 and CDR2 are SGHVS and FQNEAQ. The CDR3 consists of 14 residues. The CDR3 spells CASSGRGRAYAQYF. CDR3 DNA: TGTGCCAGCAGTGGCCGGGGCCGAGCCTACGCTCAGTATTTC.